This T cell receptor (beta chain) was obtained from a study of blood T cell repertoires in COVID-19 (dated by TCRdb to 2020 to 2022). Broadly, across the study: The collaborator samples originated in the United States, Italy and Spain and spanned the acute and convalescent phases of COVID-19. The sample metadata nearly always contained a de-identified subject ID, COVID-19 status, age in years and sex. A freely available public database, intended as a resource for researchers studying the immune response to SARS-CoV-2, is where the repertoires were released. Where available, HLA class I and class II types were obtained from metadata supplied by the sample provider rather than from assay-based typing. The samples were drawn from the first 160 participants of the ongoing ImmuneRACE study and from over a thousand subjects provided by 6 global collaborators. The material from the prospective study consisted of cDNA or gDNA derived from T cells, B-cell-depleted T cells, or PBMCs. Subjects who had been exposed to COVID-19, were actively infected with it, or had recovered from it provided the deeply sampled blood TCRbeta repertoires that made up the dataset. Results the study describes overall, beyond this receptor: The amount of clinical and demographic metadata varied by source and participant and was provided uncurated.

There are a few counts of this clone. No cognate antigen has been identified for it. Per-nucleotide qualities are absent, and no much larger clonotype sits a single base away. Counted from cysteine to phenylalanine, this CDR3 has 15 amino acids. Kept here is only the CDR3 DNA, which spans 45 bases and is read in frame from base 1. Deletion took 3 bases off V and 4 bases off J, with a span of 12 bases between the germline ends. Based on the germline V gene, the CDR1 and CDR2 sequences are KGHSH and LQKENI. TCRbeta CDR3 regions were amplified from genomic DNA using the immunoSEQ Assay, a bias-controlled multiplex PCR. Under the source paper's analysis protocol: Within the assay, amplification of reference gene primers was used to estimate how many nucleated cells each sample contained. Sequence reads were collapsed and filtered to measure the absolute abundance of every unique TCRbeta CDR3 rearrangement. For each sample, productive Simpson clonality was calculated as the square root of Simpson's diversity index across productive rearrangements. The clones in this table, taken by TCRdb from immuneACCESS, are in-frame only. Not every clone is retained; where verified, under half of the shortfall comes from an unresolved V gene, and the cause of the rest is unknown. V and J calls plus clone size are reproduced from that table; the DNA served to infer D and trimming. The table for this sample lists about 160,000 clones; approximately 84% of them were counted only once. Roughly 2.2% of the sample is held by the ten biggest clonotypes.

Whole blood was collected in K2EDTA tubes by collaborating institutions according to the institutions' own protocols. For TCRbeta analysis, collaborator samples were shipped as frozen whole blood, as isolated PBMCs, or as DNA extracted from either sample type. The clonotype was recovered from a man in his 70s with acute or convalescent COVID-19. Sequenced material: peripheral blood. The chain uses TRBV18 and TRBJ2-2; the D gene is unclear. The DNA sequence is given as TGTGCCAGCTCACCGGCGGCTCCGATCACCGGGGAGCTGTTTTTT. Protein translation: CASSPAAPITGELFF.